This T cell receptor beta chain was captured by sequencing in a study of cytomegalovirus exposure and HLA in healthy donors. Study observations and caveats: A classifier reportedly called cytomegalovirus status with high sensitivity and specificity. There were over 150 TCR beta chains listed as cytomegalovirus-associated. The study found most TCR sequences rare, yet found some public TCRs in many donors.

Repertoires were generated with immunoSEQ multiplex PCR, while TCRdb's copy carries only in-frame clones and drops some. This sample carries hundreds of thousands of clones, about nine tenths of them seen once, and the ten largest clones take 2% to 2.5%. The donors were part of the validation cohort of 95 to 150 subjects. That cohort was separate from the first cohort, which comprised fewer than 800 subjects. The CDR3 extends over 16 amino acids. CDR1 is SQVTM and CDR2 is ANQGSEA in the germline V gene. Trimming removed 1 base from V and 4 bases from J; junction bases left unmatched: 12. With respect to this clone: Its cognate antigen is unknown.

The source of this sequence is a woman between 18 and 29 years old in good health and CMV-seropositive. The chain has TRBV29-1 and TRBJ1-1; TRBD1 matches at 7 bases. Sample: PBMCs. CDR3 amino acids: CSVEGGQGVLVTEAFF. CDR3 DNA sequence: TGCAGCGTTGAAGGGGGGCAGGGGGTTTTGGTCACTGAAGCTTTCTTT.